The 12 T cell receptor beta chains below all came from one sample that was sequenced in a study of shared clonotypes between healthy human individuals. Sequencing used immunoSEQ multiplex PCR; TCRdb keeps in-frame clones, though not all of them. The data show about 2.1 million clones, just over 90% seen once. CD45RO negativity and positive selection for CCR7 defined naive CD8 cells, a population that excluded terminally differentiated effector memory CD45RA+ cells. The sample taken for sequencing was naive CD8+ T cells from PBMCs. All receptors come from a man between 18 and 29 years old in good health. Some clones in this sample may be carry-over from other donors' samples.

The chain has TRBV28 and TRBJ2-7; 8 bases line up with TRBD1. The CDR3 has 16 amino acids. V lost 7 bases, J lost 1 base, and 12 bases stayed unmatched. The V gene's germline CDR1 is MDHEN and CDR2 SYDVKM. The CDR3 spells CASILNRDRSSYEQYF. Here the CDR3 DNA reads TGTGCCAGCATTCTTAACCGGGACAGGAGTTCCTACGAGCAGTACTTC. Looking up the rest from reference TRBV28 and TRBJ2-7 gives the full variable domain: DVKVTQSSRYLVKRTGEKVFLECVQDMDHENMFWYRQDPGLGLRLIYFSYDVKMKEKGDIPEGYSVSREKKERFSLILESASTNQTSMYLCASILNRDRSSYEQYFGPGTRLTVT.

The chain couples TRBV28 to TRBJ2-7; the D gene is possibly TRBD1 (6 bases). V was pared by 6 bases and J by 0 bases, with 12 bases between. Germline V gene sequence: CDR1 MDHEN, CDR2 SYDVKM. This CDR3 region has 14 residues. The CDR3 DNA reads TGTGCCAGCAGACCCCAGGGGAGCTCCTACGAGCAGTACTTC. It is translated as CASRPQGSSYEQYF.

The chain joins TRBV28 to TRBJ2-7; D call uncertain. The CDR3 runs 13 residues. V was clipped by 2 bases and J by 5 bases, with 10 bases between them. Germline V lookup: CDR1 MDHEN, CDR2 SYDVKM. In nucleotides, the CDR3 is TGTGCCAGCAGTTTACTTAAAGGGCACGAGCAGTACTTC. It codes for CASSLLKGHEQYF.

CDR3 DNA sequence: TGTGCCAGCAGTTTATCGCAGATAGCTTACAATGAGCAGTTCTTC. Residues: CASSLSQIAYNEQFF. V and J are TRBV27 and TRBJ2-1, with D hard to call. V lost 0 bases and J 4 bases, leaving 10 bases between the germline ends. The CDR3 extends over 15 amino acids. Germline CDR1 reads MNHEY; CDR2 reads SMNVEV (reference sequence).

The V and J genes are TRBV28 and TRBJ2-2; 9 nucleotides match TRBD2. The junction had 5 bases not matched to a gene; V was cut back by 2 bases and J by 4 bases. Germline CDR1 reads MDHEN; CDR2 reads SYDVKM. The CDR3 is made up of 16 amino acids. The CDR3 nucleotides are TGTGCCAGCAGTTTAGAGCGGGAGGACACCACCGGGGAGCTGTTTTTT. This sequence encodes CASSLEREDTTGELFF.

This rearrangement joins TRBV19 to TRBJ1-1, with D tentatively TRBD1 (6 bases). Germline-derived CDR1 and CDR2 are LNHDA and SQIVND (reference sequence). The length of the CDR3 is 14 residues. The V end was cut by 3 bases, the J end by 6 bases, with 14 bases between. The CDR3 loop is CASSIGGVIPEAFF. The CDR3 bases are TGTGCCAGTAGTATTGGGGGCGTGATCCCTGAAGCTTTCTTT.

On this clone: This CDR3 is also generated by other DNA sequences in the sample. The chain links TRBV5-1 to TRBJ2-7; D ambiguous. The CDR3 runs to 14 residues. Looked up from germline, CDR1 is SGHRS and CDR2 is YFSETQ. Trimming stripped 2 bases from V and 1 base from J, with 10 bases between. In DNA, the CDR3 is TGCGCCAGCAGCTTAGGTGGACCGTCCTACGAGCAGTACTTC. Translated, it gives CASSLGGPSYEQYF. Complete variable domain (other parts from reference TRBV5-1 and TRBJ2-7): KAGVTQTPRYLIKTRGQQVTLSCSPISGHRSVSWYQQTPGQGLQFLFEYFSETQRNKGNFPGRFSGRQFSNSRSEMNVSTLELGDSALYLCASSLGGPSYEQYFGPGTRLTVT.

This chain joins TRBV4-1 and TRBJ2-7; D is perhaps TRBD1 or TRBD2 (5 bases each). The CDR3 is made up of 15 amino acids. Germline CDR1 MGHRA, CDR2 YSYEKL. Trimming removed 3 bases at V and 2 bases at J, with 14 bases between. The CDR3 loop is CASSQIRDPAYEQYF. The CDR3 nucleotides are TGCGCCAGCAGCCAGATCCGGGACCCAGCCTACGAGCAGTACTTC.

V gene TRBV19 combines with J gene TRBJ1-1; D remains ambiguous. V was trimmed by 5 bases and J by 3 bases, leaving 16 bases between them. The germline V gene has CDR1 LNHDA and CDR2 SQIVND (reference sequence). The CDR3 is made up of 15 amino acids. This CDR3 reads CASSLPQRADTEAFF. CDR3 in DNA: TGTGCCAGTAGTCTCCCCCAAAGAGCGGACACTGAAGCTTTCTTT.

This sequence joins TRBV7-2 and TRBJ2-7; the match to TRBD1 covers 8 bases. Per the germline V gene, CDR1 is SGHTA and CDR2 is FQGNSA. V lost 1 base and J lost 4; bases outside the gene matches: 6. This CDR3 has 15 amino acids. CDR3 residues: CASSLGTGILYEQYF. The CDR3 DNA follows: TGTGCCAGCAGCTTAGGGACAGGGATACTGTACGAGCAGTACTTC.

CDR3 bases: TGCGCCAGCAGCCAAAGACCGGGACTAGCGAGTGACTACGAGCAGTACTTC. It translates to CASSQRPGLASDYEQYF. The V call is TRBV4-1, the J call TRBJ2-7, with TRBD2 matching 10 bases. In germline, CDR1 is MGHRA, CDR2 YSYEKL. V shed 2 bases and J 3 bases; nucleotides not matched to a gene: 10. This CDR3 contains 17 residues.

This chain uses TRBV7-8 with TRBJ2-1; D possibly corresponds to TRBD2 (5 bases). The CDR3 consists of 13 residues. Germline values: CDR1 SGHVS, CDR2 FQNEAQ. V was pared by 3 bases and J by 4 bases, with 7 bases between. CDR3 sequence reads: CASSLGDYNEQFF. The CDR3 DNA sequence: TGTGCCAGCAGCTTGGGAGATTACAATGAGCAGTTCTTC.